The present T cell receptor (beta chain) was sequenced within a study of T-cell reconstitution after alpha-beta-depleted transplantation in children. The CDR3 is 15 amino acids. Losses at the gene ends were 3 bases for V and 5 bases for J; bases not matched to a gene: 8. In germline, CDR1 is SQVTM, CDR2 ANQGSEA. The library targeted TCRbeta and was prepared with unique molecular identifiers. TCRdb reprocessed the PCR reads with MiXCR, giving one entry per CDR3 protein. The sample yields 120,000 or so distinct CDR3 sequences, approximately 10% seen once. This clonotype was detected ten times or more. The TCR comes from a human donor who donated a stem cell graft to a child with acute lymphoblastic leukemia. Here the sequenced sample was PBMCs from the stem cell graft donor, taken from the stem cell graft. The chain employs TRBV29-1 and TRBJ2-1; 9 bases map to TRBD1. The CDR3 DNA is TGCAGCGTTGAGGGGAGGGACAGGGAGAACAATGAGCAGTTCTTC. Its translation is CSVEGRDRENNEQFF.